This TCR beta chain emerged from a study of blood T cells in healthy people across ages. Findings of the study overall: Versus aged donors, long-lived donors had higher diversity and more naive CD4+ cells. Older age coincided with a roughly linear decline in TCR beta diversity per million T cells.

This clonotype was seen only a few times. The antigen is undetermined. Germline V gene data show CDR1 as DFQATT and CDR2 as SNEGSKA (reference sequence). This CDR3 has 16 amino acids. V trimming: 6 bases; J trimming: 1 base; junction bases outside the gene matches: 11. Using a J-beta primer mix together with a sample-barcoded 5' primer, a second PCR was run for about 6 to 11 cycles. MiXCR, run by TCRdb on the 5' RACE reads, gives a single entry per CDR3 protein. This table holds approximately 810,000 distinct CDR3 sequences, 30% to 45% found once. This TCR derives from a man younger than 35 in good health. The sequenced material came from blood. The chain recombines TRBV20-1 with TRBJ2-3, with TRBD2 matching over 9 bases. The CDR3 is CSAHGPSGVGTDTQYF. In DNA form, the CDR3 reads TGCAGTGCCCACGGCCCTAGCGGGGTGGGCACAGATACGCAGTATTTT.